This is a list of T cell receptor beta chains from one sample in a study of cytomegalovirus exposure and HLA in healthy donors. Data came from immunoSEQ multiplex PCR; TCRdb stores just in-frame clones and leaves some out. The repertoire has about 98,000 clones, approximately 83% of them found once; the top ten carry under 4.5%. The sample taken for sequencing was PBMCs. The receptors were gathered from a female donor in good health and CMV-seropositive. The CDR3 runs from the conserved cysteine through the conserved F or W.

V: TRBV7-6
CDR3: CASSLGSSGTTRDEQYF

V: TRBV2
CDR3: CASSESSGLNEQFF

V: TRBV19
CDR3: CASSAYLSGGTQPQHF

V: TRBV27
CDR3: CASSPTFQGPYEQFF

V: TRBV28
CDR3: CASSLSGYSSYNSPLHF

V: TRBV29-1
CDR3: CSVEDPGQKNYEQYF

V: TRBV2
CDR3: CASGGSGNTEAFF

V: TRBV5-4
CDR3: CASSLVPASSGNTIYF

V: TRBV27
CDR3: CASSFEAGYAAGELFF

V: TRBV6-1
CDR3: CASSVERDDYEQYF

V: TRBV19
CDR3: CASRQGASYGYTF

V: TRBV11-2
CDR3: CASSVGGRNTEAFF

V: TRBV7-6
CDR3: CASSLGRDAGNEQFF

V: TRBV10-2
CDR3: CASLGLAGGQASSGELFF

V: TRBV19
CDR3: CASSRQFTSTDTQYF

V: TRBV6-5
CDR3: CASSYRGQGAGTEAFF

V: TRBV19
CDR3: CASQGWSYNEQFF

V: TRBV19
CDR3: CASSITANTEAFF

V: TRBV2
CDR3: CASSVFDSGGLYEQYF

V: TRBV7-9
CDR3: CASSPRETEAFF